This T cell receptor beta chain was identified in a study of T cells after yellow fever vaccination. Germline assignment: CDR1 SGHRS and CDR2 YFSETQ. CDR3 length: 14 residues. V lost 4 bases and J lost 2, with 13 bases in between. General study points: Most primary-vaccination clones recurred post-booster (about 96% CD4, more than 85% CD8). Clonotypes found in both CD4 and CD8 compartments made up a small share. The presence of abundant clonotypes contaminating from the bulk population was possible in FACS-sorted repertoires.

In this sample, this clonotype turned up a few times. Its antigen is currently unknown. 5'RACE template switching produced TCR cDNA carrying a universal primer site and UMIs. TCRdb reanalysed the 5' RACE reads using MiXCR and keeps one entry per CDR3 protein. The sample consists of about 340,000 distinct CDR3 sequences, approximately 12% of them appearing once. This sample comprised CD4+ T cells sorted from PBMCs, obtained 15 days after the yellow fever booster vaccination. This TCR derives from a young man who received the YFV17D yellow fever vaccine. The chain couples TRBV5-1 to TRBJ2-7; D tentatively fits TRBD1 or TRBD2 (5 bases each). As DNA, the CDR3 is TGCGCCAGCAGCGGGGGATCTATGGCCTACGAGCAGTACTTC. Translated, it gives CASSGGSMAYEQYF.